The 10 T cell receptor beta chains reported below all come from one sample, sequenced in a study of blood T cell repertoires in COVID-19. Measured with immunoSEQ multiplex PCR; TCRdb has only the in-frame clones, and not every one. The sample contains approximately 240,000 clones, around four fifths of which appear only once. Sequencing was done on a sample of peripheral blood. The receptors come from a woman of 80 years or more with active or convalescent COVID-19.

V and J are TRBV6-5 and TRBJ1-5; D may be TRBD1 (5 bases). Trimming took off 6 bases at V and 7 bases at J, with 16 bases between the two ends. From germline, CDR1 is MNHEY and CDR2 SVGAGI. There are 14 residues in the CDR3. Here the CDR3 reads CASSPDSAGQPQHF. The CDR3 DNA reads TGTGCCAGCAGCCCCGACAGTGCCGGCCAGCCCCAGCATTTT.

The rearrangement uses TRBV5-1 and TRBJ1-5; 10 positions match TRBD1. This CDR3 contains 18 residues. CDR1 and CDR2 from the germline V gene are SGHRS and YFSETQ. Losses at the gene ends were 4 bases for V and 5 bases for J; bases not matched to a gene: 15. CDR3 protein: CASSANPGTGVIDQPQHF. The CDR3 coding sequence is TGCGCCAGCAGCGCAAACCCCGGGACAGGGGTTATTGATCAGCCCCAGCATTTT.

The gene calls are TRBV9 and TRBJ2-7; 8 bases fit TRBD2. CDR1 SGDLS and CDR2 YYNGEE come from the germline V gene. The CDR3 loop spans 16 amino acids. Losses at the gene ends were 3 bases for V and 4 bases for J; bases not matched to a gene: 12. The CDR3 loop reads CASSATGAGVAYEQYF. As DNA, the CDR3 is TGTGCCAGCAGCGCCACGGGAGCGGGAGTCGCTTACGAGCAGTACTTC. The complete variable domain, with remaining parts taken from reference TRBV9 and TRBJ2-7, reads DSGVTQTPKHLITATGQRVTLRCSPRSGDLSVYWYQQSLDQGLQFLIQYYNGEERAKGNILERFSAQQFPDLHSELNLSSLELGDSALYFCASSATGAGVAYEQYFGPGTRLTVT.

This chain joins TRBV29-1 and TRBJ2-7; 8 bases agree with TRBD2. This CDR3 is built from 13 residues. Germline V CDR1 and CDR2: SQVTM, ANQGSEA. Losses at the gene ends were 6 bases for V and 2 bases for J; bases not matched to a gene: 6. The CDR3 coding sequence is TGCAGCGTGCCGGGACTAGGCACCTACGAGCAGTACTTC. Its translation is CSVPGLGTYEQYF.

The chain is built from TRBV9 and TRBJ2-2; D unresolved. Germline V gene data show CDR1 as SGDLS and CDR2 as YYNGEE. The CDR3 extends over 15 amino acids. The V end lost 2 bases, the J end lost 0 bases, and 8 bases lay between the germline ends. CDR3 DNA: TGTGCCAGCAGCGTGGCCAGTACGAACACCGGGGAGCTGTTTTTT. It specifies CASSVASTNTGELFF.

The rearrangement links TRBV9 to TRBJ2-2; the D is unclear. Germline CDR1 is SGDLS and CDR2 is YYNGEE. CDR3 length: 13 residues. V shed 0 bases and J shed 3 bases, with 3 bases lying between them. DNA for the CDR3: TGTGCCAGCAGCGTAGTAGACACCGGGGAGCTGTTTTTT. Translation: CASSVVDTGELFF.

The CDR3 region has the DNA TGTGCCAGCAGCTTGGCCAGGAACTCTGGGGCCAACGTCCTGACTTTC. Its translation: CASSLARNSGANVLTF. The rearrangement uses TRBV5-4 and TRBJ2-6; D ambiguous. V was cut by 0 bases and J by 0 bases, with 7 bases left in between. This CDR3 comprises 16 residues. Germline values: CDR1 SGHNT, CDR2 YYREEE (reference sequence).

CDR3 nucleotides: TGTGCCAGTAGCATACTCCCGGGACAGAGAAAAGAGACCCAGTACTTC. Encoded protein: CASSILPGQRKETQYF. The chain joins TRBV19 to TRBJ2-5; TRBD1 matches at 7 bases. Germline CDR1 reads LNHDA; CDR2 reads SQIVND (reference sequence). The CDR3 is 16 residues long. The junction had 13 bases not matched to a gene; V was cut back by 6 bases and J by 3 bases.

This CDR3 is CASSVGTGVGTEAFF. Written as DNA, the CDR3 is TGTGCCAGCAGCGTAGGAACAGGGGTGGGCACTGAAGCTTTCTTT. V and J are TRBV9 and TRBJ1-1; 7 positions agree with TRBD1. Per the germline V gene, CDR1 is SGDLS and CDR2 is YYNGEE. Trimming removed 0 bases from V and 4 bases from J; junction bases left unmatched: 6. This CDR3 comprises 15 residues.

The rearrangement uses TRBV18 and TRBJ2-7; TRBD2 agrees at 12 bases. The V gene end was trimmed by 3 bases and the J gene end by 4 bases; junction bases not matched to a gene: 7. The germline V gene has CDR1 KGHSH and CDR2 LQKENI. The CDR3 sequence is 16 residues long. CDR3 residues: CASSPPLGTSGYEQYF. CDR3 DNA sequence: TGTGCCAGCTCACCGCCCCTTGGGACTAGCGGGTACGAGCAGTACTTC.